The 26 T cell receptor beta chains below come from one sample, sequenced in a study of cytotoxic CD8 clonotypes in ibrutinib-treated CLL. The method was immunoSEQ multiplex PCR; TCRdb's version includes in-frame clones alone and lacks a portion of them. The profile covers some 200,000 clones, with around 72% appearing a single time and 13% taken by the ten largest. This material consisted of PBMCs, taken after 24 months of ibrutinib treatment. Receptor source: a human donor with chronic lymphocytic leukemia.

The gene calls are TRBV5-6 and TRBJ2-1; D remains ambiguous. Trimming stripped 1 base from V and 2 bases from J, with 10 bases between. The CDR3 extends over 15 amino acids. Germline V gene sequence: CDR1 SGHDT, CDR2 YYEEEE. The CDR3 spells CASSLLVGPYNEQFF. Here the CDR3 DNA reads TGTGCCAGCAGCTTGCTTGTAGGGCCCTACAATGAGCAGTTCTTC.

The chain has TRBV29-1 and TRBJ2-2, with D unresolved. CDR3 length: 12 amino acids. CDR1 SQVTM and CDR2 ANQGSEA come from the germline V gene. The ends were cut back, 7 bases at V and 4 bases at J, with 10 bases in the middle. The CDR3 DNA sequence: TGCAGCGCCGCCCGGATCACCGGGGAGCTGTTTTTT. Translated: CSAARITGELFF.

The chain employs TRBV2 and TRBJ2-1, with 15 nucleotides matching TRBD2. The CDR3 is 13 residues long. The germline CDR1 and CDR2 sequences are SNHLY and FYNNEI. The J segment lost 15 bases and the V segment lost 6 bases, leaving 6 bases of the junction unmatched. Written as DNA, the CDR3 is TGTGCCAGCAGGGGACTAGCGGGAGGTCTACGGTTCTTC. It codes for CASRGLAGGLRFF.

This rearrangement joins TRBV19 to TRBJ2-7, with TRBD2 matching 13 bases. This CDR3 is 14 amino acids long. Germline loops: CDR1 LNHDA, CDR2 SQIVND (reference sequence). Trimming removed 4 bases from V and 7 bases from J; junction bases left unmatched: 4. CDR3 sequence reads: CASSRLAGGTEQYF. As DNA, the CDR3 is TGTGCCAGTAGTAGACTAGCGGGAGGTACTGAGCAGTACTTC. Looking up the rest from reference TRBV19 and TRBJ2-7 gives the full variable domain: DGGITQSPKYLFRKEGQNVTLSCEQNLNHDAMYWYRQDPGQGLRLIYYSQIVNDFQKGDIAEGYSVSREKKESFPLTVTSAQKNPTAFYLCASSRLAGGTEQYFGPGTRLTVT.

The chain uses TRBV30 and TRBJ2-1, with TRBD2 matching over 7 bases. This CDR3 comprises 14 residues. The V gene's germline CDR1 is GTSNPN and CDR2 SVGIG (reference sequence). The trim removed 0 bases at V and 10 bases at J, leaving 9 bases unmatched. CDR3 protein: CAWSVVAGAREQFF. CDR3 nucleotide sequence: TGTGCCTGGAGTGTTGTGGCGGGAGCTCGGGAGCAGTTCTTC.

This chain's CDR3 is CASSQGGEDTF. Written as DNA, the CDR3 is TGTGCCAGCAGCCAAGGCGGGGAGGACACCTTC. J is TRBJ1-2 and V is TRBV4-2, with D hard to call. Germline V gene lookup returns CDR1 LGHNA and CDR2 YNFKEQ. The CDR3 is 11 amino acids. Trimming removed 1 base from V and 12 bases from J, with 9 bases in between.

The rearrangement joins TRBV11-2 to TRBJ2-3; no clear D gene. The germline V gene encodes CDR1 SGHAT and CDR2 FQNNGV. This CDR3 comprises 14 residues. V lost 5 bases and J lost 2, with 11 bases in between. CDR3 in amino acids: CASSQIATTDTQYF. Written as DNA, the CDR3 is TGTGCCAGCAGCCAAATAGCTACCACAGATACGCAGTATTTT. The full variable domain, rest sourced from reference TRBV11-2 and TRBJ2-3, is EAGVAQSPRYKIIEKRQSVAFWCNPISGHATLYWYQQILGQGPKLLIQFQNNGVVDDSQLPKDRFSAERLKGVDSTLKIQPAKLEDSAVYLCASSQIATTDTQYFGPGTRLTVL.

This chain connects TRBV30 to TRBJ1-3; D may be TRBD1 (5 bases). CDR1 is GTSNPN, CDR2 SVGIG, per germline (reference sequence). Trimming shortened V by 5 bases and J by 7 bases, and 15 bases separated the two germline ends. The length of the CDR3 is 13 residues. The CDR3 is CAWAQGNGNTIYF. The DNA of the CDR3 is TGTGCCTGGGCCCAGGGCAATGGGAACACCATATATTTT.

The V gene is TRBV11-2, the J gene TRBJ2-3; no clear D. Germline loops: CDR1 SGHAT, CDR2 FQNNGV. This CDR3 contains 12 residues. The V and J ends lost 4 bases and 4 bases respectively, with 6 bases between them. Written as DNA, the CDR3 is TGTGCCAGCAGCTCGCCAGCAGATACGCAGTATTTT. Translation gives CASSSPADTQYF. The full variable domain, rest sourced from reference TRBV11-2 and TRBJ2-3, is EAGVAQSPRYKIIEKRQSVAFWCNPISGHATLYWYQQILGQGPKLLIQFQNNGVVDDSQLPKDRFSAERLKGVDSTLKIQPAKLEDSAVYLCASSSPADTQYFGPGTRLTVL.

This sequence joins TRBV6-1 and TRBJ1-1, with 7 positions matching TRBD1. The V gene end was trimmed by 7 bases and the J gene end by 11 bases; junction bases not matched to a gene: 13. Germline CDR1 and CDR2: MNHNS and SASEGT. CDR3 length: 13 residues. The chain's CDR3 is CASILERGLGAFF. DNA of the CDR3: TGTGCCAGCATCTTGGAAAGGGGGCTTGGGGCTTTCTTT.

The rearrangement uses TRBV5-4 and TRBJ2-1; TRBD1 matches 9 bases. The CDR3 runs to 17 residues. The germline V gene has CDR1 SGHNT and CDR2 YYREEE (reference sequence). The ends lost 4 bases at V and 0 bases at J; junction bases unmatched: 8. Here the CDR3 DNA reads TGTGCCAGCAGCCGAACCGGGACAGGGATCTCCTACAATGAGCAGTTCTTC. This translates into CASSRTGTGISYNEQFF.

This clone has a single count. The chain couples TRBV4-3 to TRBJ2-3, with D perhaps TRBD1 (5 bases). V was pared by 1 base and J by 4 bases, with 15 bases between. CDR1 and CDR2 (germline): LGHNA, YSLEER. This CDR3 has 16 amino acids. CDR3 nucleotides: TGCGCCAGCAGCCAAGTGGCAGGGTCGGTTGCAGATACGCAGTATTTT. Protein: CASSQVAGSVADTQYF.

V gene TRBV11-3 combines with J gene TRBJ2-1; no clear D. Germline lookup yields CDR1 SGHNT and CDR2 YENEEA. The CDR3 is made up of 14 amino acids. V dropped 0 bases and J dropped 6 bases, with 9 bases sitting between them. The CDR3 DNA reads TGTGCCAGCAGCTTAGATAGGTGGTCCAATGAGCAGTTCTTC. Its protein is CASSLDRWSNEQFF.

Here the CDR3 reads CASSPDRVAGELFF. The DNA of the CDR3 is TGCGCCAGCAGCCCAGACAGGGTGGCCGGGGAGCTGTTTTTT. The chain uses TRBV5-1 and TRBJ2-2, with 7 bases that match TRBD1. Germline V CDR1 and CDR2: SGHRS, YFSETQ. The CDR3 covers 14 residues. V shed 4 bases, J shed 6 bases, and the junction held 6 bases outside the gene matches. Full variable domain (remainder filled in from reference TRBV5-1 and TRBJ2-2): KAGVTQTPRYLIKTRGQQVTLSCSPISGHRSVSWYQQTPGQGLQFLFEYFSETQRNKGNFPGRFSGRQFSNSRSEMNVSTLELGDSALYLCASSPDRVAGELFFGEGSRLTVL.

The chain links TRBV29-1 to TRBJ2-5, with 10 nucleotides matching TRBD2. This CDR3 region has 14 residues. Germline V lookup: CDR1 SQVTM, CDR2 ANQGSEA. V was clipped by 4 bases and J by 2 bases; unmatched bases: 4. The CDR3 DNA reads TGCAGCGTTGCTAGGACTAGCGGACAAGAGACCCAGTACTTC. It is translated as CSVARTSGQETQYF.

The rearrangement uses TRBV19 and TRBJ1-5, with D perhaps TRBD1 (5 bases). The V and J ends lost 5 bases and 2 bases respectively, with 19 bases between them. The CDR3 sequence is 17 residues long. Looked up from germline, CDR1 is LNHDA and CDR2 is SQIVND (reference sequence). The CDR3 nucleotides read TGTGCCAGTAGTGCCCCTAGCAGGGAATGGGGCAATCAGCCCCAGCATTTT. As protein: CASSAPSREWGNQPQHF.

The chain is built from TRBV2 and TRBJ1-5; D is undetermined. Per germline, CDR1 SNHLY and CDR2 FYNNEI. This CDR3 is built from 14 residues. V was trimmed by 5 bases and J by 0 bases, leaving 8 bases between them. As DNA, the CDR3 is TGTGCCAGCAGTATGGGTTATAGCAATCAGCCCCAGCATTTT. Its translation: CASSMGYSNQPQHF.

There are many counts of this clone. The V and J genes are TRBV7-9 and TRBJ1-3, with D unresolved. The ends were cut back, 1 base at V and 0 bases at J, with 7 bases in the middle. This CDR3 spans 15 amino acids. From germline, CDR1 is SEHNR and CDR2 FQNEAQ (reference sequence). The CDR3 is CASSLGFGSGNTIYF. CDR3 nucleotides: TGTGCCAGCAGCTTAGGGTTTGGCTCTGGAAACACCATATATTTT.

This CDR3 is CASSQGPDGSGELFF. In DNA, the CDR3 is TGTGCCAGCAGCCAAGGCCCAGACGGCTCCGGGGAGCTGTTTTTT. The chain joins TRBV14 to TRBJ2-2; D is uncertain. V lost 1 base and J lost 6, with 12 bases in between. Germline CDR1 and CDR2: SGHDN and FVKESK. The CDR3 is 15 residues long.

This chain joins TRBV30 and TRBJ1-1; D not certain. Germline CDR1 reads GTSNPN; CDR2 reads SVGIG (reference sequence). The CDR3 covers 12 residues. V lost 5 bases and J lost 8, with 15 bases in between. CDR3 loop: CAWSLAADEAFF. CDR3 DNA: TGTGCCTGGTCGTTGGCGGCGGACGAAGCTTTCTTT.

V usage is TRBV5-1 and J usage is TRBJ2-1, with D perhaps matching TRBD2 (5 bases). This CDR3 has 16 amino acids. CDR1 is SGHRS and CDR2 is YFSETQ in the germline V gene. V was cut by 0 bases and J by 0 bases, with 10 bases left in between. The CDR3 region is CASSLEGGGSYNEQFF. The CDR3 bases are TGCGCCAGCAGCTTGGAGGGCGGAGGCTCCTACAATGAGCAGTTCTTC.

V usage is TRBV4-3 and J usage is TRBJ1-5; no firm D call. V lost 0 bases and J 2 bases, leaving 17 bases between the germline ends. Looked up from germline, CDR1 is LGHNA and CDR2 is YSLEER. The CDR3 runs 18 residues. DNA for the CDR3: TGCGCCAGCAGCCAAGATTTAGGGCCAAGGATGGGCAATCAGCCCCAGCATTTT. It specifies CASSQDLGPRMGNQPQHF.

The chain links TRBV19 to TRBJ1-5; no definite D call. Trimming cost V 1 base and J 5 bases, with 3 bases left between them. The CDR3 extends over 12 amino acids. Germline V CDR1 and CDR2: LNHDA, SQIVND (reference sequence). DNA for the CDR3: TGTGCCAGTAGTATAGGAGATCAGCCCCAGCATTTT. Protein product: CASSIGDQPQHF.

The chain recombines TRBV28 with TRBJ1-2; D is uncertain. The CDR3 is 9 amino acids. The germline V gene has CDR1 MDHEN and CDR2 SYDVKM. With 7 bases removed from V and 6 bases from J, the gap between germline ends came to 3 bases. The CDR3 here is CASNDGYTF. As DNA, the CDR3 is TGTGCCAGCAATGATGGCTACACCTTC.

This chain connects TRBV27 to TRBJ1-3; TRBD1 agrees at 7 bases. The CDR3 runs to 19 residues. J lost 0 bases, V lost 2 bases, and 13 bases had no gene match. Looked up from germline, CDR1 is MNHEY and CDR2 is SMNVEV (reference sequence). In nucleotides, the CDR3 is TGTGCCAGCAGTTTAAGGGGGTCGGGACAGTCGAACTCTGGAAACACCATATATTTT. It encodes CASSLRGSGQSNSGNTIYF.

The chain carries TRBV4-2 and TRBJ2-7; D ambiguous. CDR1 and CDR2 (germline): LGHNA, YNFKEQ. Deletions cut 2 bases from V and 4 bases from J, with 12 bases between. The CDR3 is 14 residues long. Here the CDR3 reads CASSQTDLGYEQYF. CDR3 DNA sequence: TGTGCCAGCAGCCAAACGGACCTCGGTTACGAGCAGTACTTC.